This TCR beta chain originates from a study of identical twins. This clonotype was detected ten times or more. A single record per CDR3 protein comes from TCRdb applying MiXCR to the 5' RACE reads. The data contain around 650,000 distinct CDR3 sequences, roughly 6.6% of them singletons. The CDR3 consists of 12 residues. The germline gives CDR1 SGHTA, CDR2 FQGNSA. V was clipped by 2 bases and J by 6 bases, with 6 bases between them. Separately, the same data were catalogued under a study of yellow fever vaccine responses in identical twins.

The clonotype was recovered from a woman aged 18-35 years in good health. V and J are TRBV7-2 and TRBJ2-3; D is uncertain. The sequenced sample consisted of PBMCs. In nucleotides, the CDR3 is TGTGCCAGCAGCTTATATGGGGATACGCAGTATTTT. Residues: CASSLYGDTQYF.